These 5 T cell receptor beta chains originate from one sample sequenced in a study of T cells in Graves' hyperthyroidism and ophthalmopathy. Template material for amplifying TCR beta CDR3 regions consisted of RNA transcripts. Carried out on the TCR CDR3, a first-round RT-PCR used the HTBI primer set. TCRdb analysed the multiplex PCR reads with MiXCR anew, one entry per CDR3 protein. Among roughly 570,000 distinct CDR3 sequences listed, about 43% were seen once. Sequencing was performed on peripheral blood or thyroid tissue (not recorded which). The receptors were sampled from a woman aged 18-29 years with Graves' hyperthyroidism.

Many counts were recorded for this clonotype. The V gene is TRBV10-3, the J gene TRBJ1-1; D is perhaps TRBD1 (5 bases). CDR3 size: 14 residues. The germline CDR1 and CDR2 sequences are ENHRY and SYGVKD. Trimming pared 4 bases from V and 7 bases from J, leaving 16 bases between. CDR3 in DNA: TGTGCCATCAGTGCGATAGGGGAGAAGGTTGAAGCTTTCTTT. Its translation: CAISAIGEKVEAFF.

Points on this clonotype: Likely a read error: the CDR3 ends without its conserved phenylalanine or tryptophan. The DNA is left out, because the CDR3 cannot be placed on it with certainty; the CDR3 is given as TCRdb lists it. This chain joins TRBV24-1 and TRBJ1-1. Per germline, CDR1 KGHDR and CDR2 SFDVKD. The CDR3 contains 9 residues when both ends are counted. The CDR3 here is CATSDEGRD.

V and J are TRBV20-1 and TRBJ1-1; tentatively, D is TRBD1 (5 bases). CDR3 size: 14 residues. The germline gives CDR1 DFQATT, CDR2 SNEGSKA (reference sequence). Trimming removed 6 bases at V and 0 bases at J, with 14 bases between. The CDR3 sequence is CSALWGVMNTEAFF. As DNA, the CDR3 is TGCAGTGCCCTTTGGGGGGTAATGAACACTGAAGCTTTCTTT.

Concerning this clonotype itself: A much larger clonotype is one base distant, so this may be a read error. This sequence joins TRBV7-9 and TRBJ2-2, with D possibly being TRBD1 or TRBD2 (5 bases each). Germline CDR1 SEHNR, CDR2 FQNEAQ (reference sequence). The length of the CDR3 is 9 residues. CDR3 in DNA: TGTGCCAGCACCGGGGCGCTGTTTTTT. This encodes CASTGALFF.

This clonotype was observed at least ten times. This sequence joins TRBV15 and TRBJ2-3; D uncertain. Per the germline V gene, CDR1 is LNHNV and CDR2 is YYDKDF (reference sequence). This CDR3 has 14 residues. The V gene lost 0 bases and the J gene lost 8 bases, with 12 bases spanning the gap. The CDR3 DNA reads as TGTGCCACCAGCAGAGATCTAGTTGAGGCTACGCAGTATTTT. This codes for CATSRDLVEATQYF.